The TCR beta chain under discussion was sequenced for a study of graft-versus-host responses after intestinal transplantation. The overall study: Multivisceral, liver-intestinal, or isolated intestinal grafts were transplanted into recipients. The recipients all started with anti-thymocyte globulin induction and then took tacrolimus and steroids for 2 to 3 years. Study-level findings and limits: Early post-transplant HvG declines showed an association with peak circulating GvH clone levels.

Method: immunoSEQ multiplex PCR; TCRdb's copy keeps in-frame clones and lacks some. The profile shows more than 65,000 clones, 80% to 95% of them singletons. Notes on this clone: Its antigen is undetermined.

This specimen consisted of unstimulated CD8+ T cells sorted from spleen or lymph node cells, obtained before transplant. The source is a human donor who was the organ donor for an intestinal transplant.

The CDR3 spells CASSLLVYTAHGYTF. The CDR3, as DNA: TGCGCCAGCAGCTTGTTGGTGTATACTGCCCATGGCTACACCTTC. The V and J genes are TRBV5-1 and TRBJ1-2; no clear D gene. This CDR3 spans 15 amino acids. Germline V gene sequence: CDR1 SGHRS, CDR2 YFSETQ. The V gene lost 1 base and the J gene lost 6 bases, with 16 bases spanning the gap.